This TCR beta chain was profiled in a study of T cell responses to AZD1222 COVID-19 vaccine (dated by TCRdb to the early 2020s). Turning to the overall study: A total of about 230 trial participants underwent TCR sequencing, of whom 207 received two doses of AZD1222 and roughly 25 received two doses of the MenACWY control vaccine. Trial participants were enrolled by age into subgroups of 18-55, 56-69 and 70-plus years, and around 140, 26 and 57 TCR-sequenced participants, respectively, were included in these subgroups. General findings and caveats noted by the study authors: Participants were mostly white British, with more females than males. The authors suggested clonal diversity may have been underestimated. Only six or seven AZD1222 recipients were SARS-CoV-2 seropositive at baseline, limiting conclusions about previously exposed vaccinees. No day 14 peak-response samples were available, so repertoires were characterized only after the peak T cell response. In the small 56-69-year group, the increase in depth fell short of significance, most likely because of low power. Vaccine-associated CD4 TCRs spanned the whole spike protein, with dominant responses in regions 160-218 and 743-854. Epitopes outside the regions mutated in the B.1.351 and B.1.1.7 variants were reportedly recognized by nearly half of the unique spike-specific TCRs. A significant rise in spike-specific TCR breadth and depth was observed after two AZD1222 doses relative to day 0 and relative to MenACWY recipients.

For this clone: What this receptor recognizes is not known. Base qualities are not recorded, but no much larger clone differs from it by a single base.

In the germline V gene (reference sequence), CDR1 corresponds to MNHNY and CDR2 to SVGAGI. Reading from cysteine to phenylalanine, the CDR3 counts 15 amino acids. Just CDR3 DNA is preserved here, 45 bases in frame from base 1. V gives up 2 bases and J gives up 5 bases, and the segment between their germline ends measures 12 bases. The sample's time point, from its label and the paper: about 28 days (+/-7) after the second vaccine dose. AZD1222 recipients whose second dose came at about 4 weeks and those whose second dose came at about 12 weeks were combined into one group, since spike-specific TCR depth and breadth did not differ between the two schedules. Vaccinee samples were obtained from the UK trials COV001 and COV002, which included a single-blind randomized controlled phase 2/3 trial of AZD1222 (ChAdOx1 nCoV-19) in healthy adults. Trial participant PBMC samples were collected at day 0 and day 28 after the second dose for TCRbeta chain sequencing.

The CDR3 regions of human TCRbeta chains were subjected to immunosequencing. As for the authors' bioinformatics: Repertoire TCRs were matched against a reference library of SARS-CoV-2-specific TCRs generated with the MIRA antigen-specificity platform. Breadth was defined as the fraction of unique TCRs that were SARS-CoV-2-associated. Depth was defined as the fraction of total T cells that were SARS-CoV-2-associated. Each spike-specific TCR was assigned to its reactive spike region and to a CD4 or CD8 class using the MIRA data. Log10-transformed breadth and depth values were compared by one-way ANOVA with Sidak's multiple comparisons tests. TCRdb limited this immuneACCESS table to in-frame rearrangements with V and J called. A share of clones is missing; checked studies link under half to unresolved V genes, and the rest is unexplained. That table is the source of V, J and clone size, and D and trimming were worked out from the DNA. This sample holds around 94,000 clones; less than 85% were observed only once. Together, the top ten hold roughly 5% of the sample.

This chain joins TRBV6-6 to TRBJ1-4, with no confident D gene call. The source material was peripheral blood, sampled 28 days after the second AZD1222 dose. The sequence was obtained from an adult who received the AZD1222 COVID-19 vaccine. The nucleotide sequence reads TGTGCCAGCAGTTACGATTCGAGTGTGAATGAAAAACTGTTTTTT. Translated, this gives CASSYDSSVNEKLFF.